Included here is one T cell receptor beta chain sequence, with context. Its target antigen remains unknown. No base quality information exists; no much larger clone differs at one position. Sequencing instrument: Illumina MiSeq. TCRdb handled the public reads itself, with Q25 trimming in fastp and clone calling in MiXCR, and kept productive beta chains. A single entry per CDR3 protein holds the most common genes and DNA from its merged rows. In this sample the table shows some 1,100 distinct CDR3 sequences, around two fifths of which occur a single time. Clones ranked in the top ten supply 60% to 80% of the sample. The data stem from a study of liver allograft versus peripheral blood T cells (dated by TCRdb to about 2020). Looking at the study overall: In liver transplant recipients, the study looked at T cell receptor repertoires in the peripheral blood and set them against the repertoires found within the transplanted livers. Study-level results and caveats: According to the report, the T cell receptor repertoires detected in peripheral blood were different from the repertoires found inside liver allografts.

As encoded in the germline V gene (reference sequence), CDR1 is GTSNPN while CDR2 is SVGIG. The CDR3 has 14 amino acids, counting the end cysteine and phenylalanine. Only the CDR3 DNA stays, 42 bases, in frame from base 1. V sheds 0 bases and J sheds 2 bases, leaving 11 bases between their ends. The receptor was derived from a human patient who had a liver transplant. After a transplant, some of the T cells may come from the graft donor. This chain joins TRBV30 to TRBJ2-7; confidence is insufficient to name the D gene. The CDR3 region has the sequence CAWSVDMYTYEQYF. In nucleotide form, the sequence is TGTGCCTGGAGTGTTGACATGTATACCTACGAGCAGTACTTC.